Described below is a single T cell receptor (beta chain) sequence and its context. Trimming cost V 0 bases and J 5 bases, with 13 bases left between them. The germline CDR1 and CDR2 sequences are SNHLY and FYNNEI. The CDR3 covers 15 residues. Authors' analysis steps: A productive frequency of 2.59 x 10-5 was the lowest detectable. Produced via immunoSEQ multiplex PCR; TCRdb's table is partial and in-frame only. V and J calls and clone size are those listed in that table; D and trimming were worked out from the DNA. Of some 34,000 clones detected, less than 85% appear once; the ten largest clones hold over 6%. This entry is derived from a study of STAT5B mutations in CD4+ large granular lymphocyte leukemia.

The sequence came from a human donor in good health. The V gene is TRBV2, the J gene TRBJ2-5; D is unresolved. The sequencing sample was made of CD4+ T cells from blood buffy coats. This CDR3 reads CASSEAGFATETQYF. The CDR3 DNA reads as TGTGCCAGCAGTGAAGCGGGCTTCGCCACGGAGACCCAGTACTTC. The full variable domain, in which reference TRBV2 and TRBJ2-5 provide the parts outside the CDR3, is EPEVTQTPSHQVTQMGQEVILRCVPISNHLYFYWYRQILGQKVEFLVSFYNNEISEKSEIFDDQFSVERPDGSNFTLKIRSTKLEDSAMYFCASSEAGFATETQYFGPGTRLLVL.